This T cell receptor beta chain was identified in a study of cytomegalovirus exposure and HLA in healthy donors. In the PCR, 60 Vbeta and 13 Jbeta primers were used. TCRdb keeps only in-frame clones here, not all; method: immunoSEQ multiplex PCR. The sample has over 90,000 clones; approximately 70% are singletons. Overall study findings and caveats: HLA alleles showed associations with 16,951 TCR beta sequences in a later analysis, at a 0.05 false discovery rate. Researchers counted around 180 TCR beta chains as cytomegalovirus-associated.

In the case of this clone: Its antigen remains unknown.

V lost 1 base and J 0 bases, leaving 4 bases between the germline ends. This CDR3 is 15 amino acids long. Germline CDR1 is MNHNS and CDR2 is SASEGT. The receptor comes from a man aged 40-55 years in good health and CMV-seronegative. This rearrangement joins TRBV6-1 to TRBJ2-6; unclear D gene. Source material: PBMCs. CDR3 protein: CASSEVYSGANVLTF. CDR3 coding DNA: TGTGCCAGCAGTGAAGTTTACTCTGGGGCCAACGTCCTGACTTTC.